These T cell receptor beta chains were read from a single sample in a study of T cells in Graves' hyperthyroidism and ophthalmopathy. A single record per CDR3 protein comes from TCRdb applying MiXCR to the multiplex PCR reads. This sample has about 620,000 distinct CDR3 sequences, with about 17% found just once. Sequencing was done on a sample of blood. The receptor set was obtained from a woman aged 25 to 45 with Graves' hyperthyroidism. Both conserved end residues are part of each CDR3. A D gene is named only where the DNA matches it firmly. Clone size, where shown, is once, few, many, or a class for clones that have expanded.

clone_size: many
d_call: TRBD1
j_call: TRBJ2-3
v_call: TRBV7-9
cdr3_nt: TGTGCCAGCAGCCCCCCTTGGACAGGGGGGACAGATACGCAGTATTTT
cdr3_aa: CASSPPWTGGTDTQYF

clone_size: many
d_call: TRBD1
j_call: TRBJ2-1
v_call: TRBV11-3
cdr3_nt: TGTGCCAGCAGCTTAGGGAACAGGGGGGATGAGCAGTTCTTC
cdr3_aa: CASSLGNRGDEQFF

clone_size: -
d_call: -
j_call: TRBJ2-5
v_call: TRBV15
cdr3_nt: TGTGCCACCAGCAGGGCAAGGGGTGACAGGAGGTACCAAGAGACCCAGTACTTC
cdr3_aa: CATSRARGDRRYQETQYF

clone_size: many
d_call: TRBD2
j_call: TRBJ2-1
v_call: TRBV2
cdr3_nt: TGTGCCAGCAGTGGGGGCGGGAGGGATGAGCAGTTCTTC
cdr3_aa: CASSGGGRDEQFF

clone_size: few
d_call: -
j_call: TRBJ1-4
v_call: TRBV19
cdr3_nt: TGTGCCAGTAGTAGGAGAGAGGCTAATGAAAAACTGTTTTTT
cdr3_aa: CASSRREANEKLFF

clone_size: few
d_call: TRBD2
j_call: TRBJ2-3
v_call: TRBV7-6
cdr3_nt: TGTGCCAGCAGCTTGGCTAGCGGTCCCACAGATACGCAGTATTTT
cdr3_aa: CASSLASGPTDTQYF

clone_size: -
d_call: -
j_call: TRBJ2-1
v_call: TRBV20-1
cdr3_nt: TGCAGTGCTAGAGGTCCCTTGCGGGAAATCTACAATGAGCAGTTCTTC
cdr3_aa: CSARGPLREIYNEQFF

clone_size: many
d_call: TRBD1
j_call: TRBJ2-7
v_call: TRBV20-1
cdr3_nt: TGCAGTGGGAGGGGGGACAGGGAGTACGAGCAGTACTTC
cdr3_aa: CSGRGDREYEQYF

clone_size: many
d_call: -
j_call: TRBJ1-1
v_call: TRBV3-2
cdr3_nt: TGTGCCAGCAGCCAGACAGGGCCGCCGAACACTGAAGCTTTCTTT
cdr3_aa: CASSQTGPPNTEAFF

clone_size: -
d_call: -
j_call: TRBJ2-6
v_call: TRBV4-2
cdr3_nt: TGTGCCAGCAGCCAAGATATAGGGGCAGCCGGTTTTGTCTCTGGGGCCAACGTCCTGACTTTC
cdr3_aa: CASSQDIGAAGFVSGANVLTF

clone_size: -
d_call: -
j_call: TRBJ2-7
v_call: TRBV29-1
cdr3_nt: TGCAGCGTTGAAGATTCGTCCCAGAGCTCCTACGAGCAGTACTTC
cdr3_aa: CSVEDSSQSSYEQYF

clone_size: many
d_call: -
j_call: TRBJ1-2
v_call: TRBV28
cdr3_nt: TGTGCCAGCAGTCTGGTCCAGGACCTGCCTAGCTATGGCTACACCTTC
cdr3_aa: CASSLVQDLPSYGYTF

clone_size: few
d_call: -
j_call: TRBJ1-1
v_call: TRBV6-1
cdr3_nt: TGTGCCAGCGTCCGGGGCCTTGAAGCTTTCTTT
cdr3_aa: CASVRGLEAFF

clone_size: many
d_call: TRBD1
j_call: TRBJ1-1
v_call: TRBV28
cdr3_nt: TGTGCCAGCATCGGGAGGGGGGCAGGGGGCCTGTATGGTGAAGCTTTCTTT
cdr3_aa: CASIGRGAGGLYGEAFF

clone_size: few
d_call: TRBD1
j_call: TRBJ2-7
v_call: TRBV10-3
cdr3_nt: TGTGCCATCATGGGGACAGGGACCTCCTACGAGCAGTACTTC
cdr3_aa: CAIMGTGTSYEQYF

clone_size: -
d_call: -
j_call: TRBJ2-1
v_call: TRBV28
cdr3_nt: TGTGCCAGCAGTTTAGGTGGAGCGGTATCCTACAATGAGCAGTTCTTC
cdr3_aa: CASSLGGAVSYNEQFF

clone_size: -
d_call: -
j_call: TRBJ2-3
v_call: TRBV9
cdr3_nt: TGTGCCAGCAGCCGCCTCCCCGCTAGCTCAGATACGCAGTATTTT
cdr3_aa: CASSRLPASSDTQYF

clone_size: -
d_call: TRBD1
j_call: TRBJ2-1
v_call: TRBV7-2
cdr3_nt: TGTGCCAGCAGCCGAGGGACAGGGGGAGGGAATGAGCAGTTCTTC
cdr3_aa: CASSRGTGGGNEQFF

clone_size: many
d_call: TRBD2
j_call: TRBJ2-1
v_call: TRBV11-2
cdr3_nt: TGTGCCAGCAGTCGGGACTACCACGATATGGGTGAGCAGTTCTTC
cdr3_aa: CASSRDYHDMGEQFF

clone_size: many
d_call: TRBD2
j_call: TRBJ2-1
v_call: TRBV27
cdr3_nt: TGTGCCAGCAGCCTGACTAGCGGGATTGGGTATGAGCAGTTCTTC
cdr3_aa: CASSLTSGIGYEQFF

clone_size: many
d_call: -
j_call: TRBJ1-1
v_call: TRBV5-1
cdr3_nt: TGCGCCAGCAGCTGGACAGACAACACTGAAGCTTTCTTT
cdr3_aa: CASSWTDNTEAFF

clone_size: many
d_call: -
j_call: TRBJ1-1
v_call: TRBV28
cdr3_nt: TGTGCCAGCAGTTTCCCTTCTGAAGCTTTCTTT
cdr3_aa: CASSFPSEAFF

clone_size: many
d_call: -
j_call: TRBJ2-5
v_call: TRBV27
cdr3_nt: TGTGCCAGCAGTTTTTTATCCCAAGAGACCCAGTACTTC
cdr3_aa: CASSFLSQETQYF

clone_size: many
d_call: -
j_call: TRBJ2-1
v_call: TRBV6-1
cdr3_nt: TGTGCCAGCAGCGTCCTTAATAATGAGCAGTTCTTC
cdr3_aa: CASSVLNNEQFF

clone_size: many
d_call: -
j_call: TRBJ2-1
v_call: TRBV2
cdr3_nt: TGTGCCAGCAGTGAAGGGAGGGGTGAGCAGTTCTTC
cdr3_aa: CASSEGRGEQFF

clone_size: many
d_call: -
j_call: TRBJ1-5
v_call: TRBV2
cdr3_nt: TGTGCCAGCTCCCGTTATAGCAATCAGCCCCAGCATTTT
cdr3_aa: CASSRYSNQPQHF

clone_size: many
d_call: -
j_call: TRBJ2-3
v_call: TRBV28
cdr3_nt: TGTGCCAGCAGTCTCGAAACTAGCACAGATACGCAGTATTTT
cdr3_aa: CASSLETSTDTQYF

clone_size: -
d_call: TRBD2
j_call: TRBJ2-3
v_call: TRBV7-2
cdr3_nt: TGTGCCAGCAGCTCCGTATCTAGCGGGGACACAGAAACGCAGTATTTT
cdr3_aa: CASSSVSSGDTETQYF

clone_size: -
d_call: TRBD2
j_call: TRBJ2-7
v_call: TRBV12-3/TRBV12-4
cdr3_nt: TGTGTCAGCAGTTTGTCAGGTAGCGGGAGATTGTCCTACGAGCAGTACTTC
cdr3_aa: CVSSLSGSGRLSYEQYF

clone_size: few
d_call: -
j_call: TRBJ2-7
v_call: TRBV28
cdr3_nt: TGTGCCAGCACCTCGGACTCGGGTGGCTACGAGCAGTACTTC
cdr3_aa: CASTSDSGGYEQYF

clone_size: -
d_call: -
j_call: TRBJ1-5
v_call: TRBV12-5
cdr3_nt: TGTGCTAGTGCCCTGGAGGCCGGAGGGCCCCAGCATTTT
cdr3_aa: CASALEAGGPQHF

clone_size: many
d_call: TRBD2
j_call: TRBJ2-7
v_call: TRBV20-1
cdr3_nt: TGCAGTGCTAGCCCGAACGGGGGGGGGTACGAGCAGTACTTC
cdr3_aa: CSASPNGGGYEQYF